The T cell receptor (beta chain) described here comes from a study of blood T cell repertoires in COVID-19. Original analysis: Amplified reference gene primers provided the basis for estimating nucleated cell counts. Here immunoSEQ multiplex PCR was the method, and the copy in TCRdb shows in-frame clones only, minus some. V and J calls and clone size are those listed in that table; D and trimming were worked out from the DNA. The sample has fewer than 200,000 clones; 70% to 90% are singletons. CDR1 and CDR2 (germline): KGHDR, SFDVKD. V was cut by 8 bases and J by 4 bases, with 18 bases left in between. The CDR3 is 15 residues long. This clone was seen only a few times.

The sample comprised peripheral blood. This sequence was found in an elderly woman with COVID-19, enrolled during active disease. The chain joins TRBV24-1 to TRBJ2-3, with TRBD1 as a possible D gene (6 bases). The CDR3 protein is CATTRGQGSADTQYF. CDR3 bases: TGTGCCACCACCCGAGGGCAGGGGAGCGCAGATACGCAGTATTTT.